Below are 30 T cell receptor beta chains sequenced from a single sample in a study of T cells in Graves' hyperthyroidism and ophthalmopathy. RNA transcripts were the template for amplifying TCR beta CDR3 regions. TCR CDR3 regions were first amplified by RT-PCR with HTBI primers. In TCRdb, the multiplex PCR reads were re-called with MiXCR into one record per CDR3 protein. The sample holds hundreds of thousands of distinct CDR3 sequences; just under 20% are singletons and the top ten take 47%. Sequenced material: blood. The receptors originated from a man in his forties or fifties with Graves' ophthalmopathy.

This clonotype was seen a few times. The J gene is TRBJ2-6, the V gene TRBV6-2 or TRBV6-3, with unresolved D. This CDR3 has 14 residues. With 6 bases removed from V and 3 bases from J, the gap between germline ends came to 9 bases. Germline V gene sequence: CDR1 MNHEY, CDR2 SVGEGT. CDR3 region: CASSKSNGANVLTF. The CDR3 nucleotides read TGTGCCAGCAGCAAATCGAATGGGGCCAACGTCCTGACTTTC.

This clonotype appeared many times. The chain is built from TRBV7-3 and TRBJ2-1; D tentatively fits TRBD1 or TRBD2 (6 bases each). CDR3 length: 14 residues. Germline V gene lookup returns CDR1 SGHTA and CDR2 FQGTGA. The ends were cut back, 2 bases at V and 7 bases at J, with 12 bases in the middle. The DNA of the CDR3 is TGTGCCAGCAGCTTACTAGGGGGGCAAAATGAGCAGTTCTTC. This translates into CASSLLGGQNEQFF.

The rearrangement uses TRBV28 and TRBJ2-5; the D is unclear. The CDR3 has 14 residues. V was pared by 3 bases and J by 5 bases, with 13 bases between. The germline gives CDR1 MDHEN, CDR2 SYDVKM. This chain's CDR3 is CASSFLLPLETQYF. For the CDR3, the DNA is TGTGCCAGCAGTTTTCTTCTCCCACTCGAGACCCAGTACTTC.

This clonotype was seen many times. The rearrangement links TRBV28 to TRBJ2-3; 8 bases fit TRBD2. The junction had 10 bases not matched to a gene; V was cut back by 5 bases and J by 6 bases. Germline CDR1 is MDHEN and CDR2 is SYDVKM. This CDR3 has 15 amino acids. The DNA for the CDR3 is TGTGCCAGCAGTCGGGGGGTAGCGGGATCGGATACGCAGTATTTT. Its protein product is CASSRGVAGSDTQYF.

The chain couples TRBV10-3 to TRBJ1-5, with D possibly TRBD1 on 6 matching bases. This CDR3 contains 14 residues. CDR1 and CDR2 from the germline V gene are ENHRY and SYGVKD. The V end lost 2 bases, the J end lost 3 bases, and 8 bases lay between the germline ends. The CDR3 loop reads CAISEGQLNQPQHF. The CDR3 coding sequence is TGTGCCATCAGTGAGGGACAGCTCAATCAGCCCCAGCATTTT.

The chain carries TRBV6-1 and TRBJ2-2, with 7 bases that match TRBD2. The CDR3 spans 17 residues. J lost 6 bases, V lost 8 bases, and 18 bases had no gene match. Germline CDR1 reads MNHNS; CDR2 reads SASEGT. CDR3 loop: CASGERRGTTGAGELFF. Written as DNA, the CDR3 is TGTGCCAGCGGCGAGAGGCGGGGGACGACGGGGGCCGGGGAGCTGTTTTTT.

This clonotype was detected a few times. The gene calls are TRBV20-1 and TRBJ2-1; 7 bases are shared with TRBD2. The CDR3 is made up of 14 amino acids. From germline, CDR1 is DFQATT and CDR2 SNEGSKA (reference sequence). Trimming took 3 bases from V and 2 from J; bases not matched to a gene: 4. CDR3 amino acids: CSASHSGPYNEQFF. CDR3 DNA sequence: TGCAGTGCTAGTCATAGCGGGCCCTACAATGAGCAGTTCTTC.

This clonotype was picked up many times. The rearrangement links TRBV30 to TRBJ1-1; D is unclear. Germline CDR1 and CDR2: GTSNPN and SVGIG (reference sequence). V was pared by 0 bases and J by 8 bases, with 13 bases between. The length of the CDR3 is 13 residues. CDR3: CAWSVLLPGEAFF. CDR3 nucleotide sequence: TGTGCCTGGAGTGTACTGCTGCCCGGCGAAGCTTTCTTT.

This clonotype was counted between two and nine times. CDR3 in amino acids: CSARDQGAGELFF. The CDR3 nucleotides read TGCAGTGCTAGAGATCAGGGGGCCGGGGAGCTGTTTTTT. This rearrangement joins TRBV20-1 to TRBJ2-2, with TRBD1 identical over 7 bases. V trimming: 0 bases; J trimming: 6 bases; junction bases outside the gene matches: 1. The CDR3 spans 13 residues. Germline V gene sequence: CDR1 DFQATT, CDR2 SNEGSKA (reference sequence).

The J gene is TRBJ2-7, the V gene TRBV4-1; tentative D call: TRBD1 (6 bases). The CDR3 covers 14 residues. CDR1 and CDR2 (germline): MGHRA, YSYEKL. The V and J ends lost 0 bases and 2 bases respectively, with 8 bases between them. Written as DNA, the CDR3 is TGCGCCAGCAGCCAAGATCCAGGGGCCTACGAGCAGTACTTC. It translates to CASSQDPGAYEQYF.

This clonotype was detected many times. The genes are TRBV27 and TRBJ2-6; either TRBD1 or TRBD2 may supply D (5 bases each). Germline assignment: CDR1 MNHEY and CDR2 SMNVEV (reference sequence). This CDR3 spans 15 amino acids. V was cut by 1 base and J by 2 bases, with 6 bases left in between. This CDR3 reads CASSLWGTGANVLTF. CDR3 coding DNA: TGTGCCAGCAGTTTATGGGGGACTGGGGCCAACGTCCTGACTTTC. The full variable domain, its missing parts supplied by reference TRBV27 and TRBJ2-6, is EAQVTQNPRYLITVTGKKLTVTCSQNMNHEYMSWYRQDPGLGLRQIYYSMNVEVTDKGDVPEGYKVSRKEKRNFPLILESPSPNQTSLYFCASSLWGTGANVLTFGAGSRLTVL.

This clonotype was detected many times. The chain links TRBV11-1 to TRBJ1-1, with D hard to call. V lost 5 bases and J 1 base, leaving 8 bases between the germline ends. CDR1 and CDR2 (germline): SGHAT, FQDESV (reference sequence). This CDR3 is 13 amino acids long. CDR3 loop: CASSPDGNTEAFF. Here the CDR3 DNA reads TGTGCCAGCAGCCCAGACGGGAACACTGAAGCTTTCTTT.

J is TRBJ1-5 and V is TRBV5-1; TRBD1 agrees at 7 bases. The V and J ends lost 1 base and 3 bases, in that order; junction bases with no gene match: 7. Germline V CDR1 and CDR2: SGHRS, YFSETQ. The CDR3 consists of 16 residues. CDR3 residues: CASSLTAGGTNQPQHF. Written as DNA, the CDR3 is TGCGCCAGCAGCTTGACCGCAGGGGGTACCAATCAGCCCCAGCATTTT.

This clonotype was observed many times. The chain joins TRBV28 to TRBJ2-5; TRBD2 aligns across 8 bases. Losses at the gene ends were 6 bases for V and 1 base for J; bases not matched to a gene: 4. The germline V gene has CDR1 MDHEN and CDR2 SYDVKM. This CDR3 is 14 amino acids long. In DNA form, the CDR3 reads TGTGCCAGCAGGAGCGGGGGCCTCCAAGAGACCCAGTACTTC. This translates into CASRSGGLQETQYF. Filled out from reference TRBV28 and TRBJ2-5, the complete variable domain reads DVKVTQSSRYLVKRTGEKVFLECVQDMDHENMFWYRQDPGLGLRLIYFSYDVKMKEKGDIPEGYSVSREKKERFSLILESASTNQTSMYLCASRSGGLQETQYFGPGTRLLVL.

This clonotype was seen many times. The rearrangement joins TRBV20-1 to TRBJ1-1; 7 bases map to TRBD1. Losses at the gene ends were 6 bases for V and 7 bases for J; bases not matched to a gene: 8. The length of the CDR3 is 12 residues. Germline V lookup: CDR1 DFQATT, CDR2 SNEGSKA (reference sequence). The CDR3 sequence is CSAKIQGIEAFF. In DNA, the CDR3 is TGCAGTGCAAAGATACAGGGGATTGAAGCTTTCTTT.

This clonotype came up a few times. The chain links TRBV29-1 to TRBJ2-4; the D gene is possibly TRBD1 (6 bases). The CDR3 has 14 residues. The V end lost 0 bases, the J end lost 1 base, and 7 bases lay between the germline ends. Germline CDR1 reads SQVTM; CDR2 reads ANQGSEA. The CDR3 DNA is TGCAGCGTTGAAGACGGACAGGCCAAAAACATTCAGTACTTC. Its translation: CSVEDGQAKNIQYF.

This clonotype was observed at least ten times. The V gene is TRBV18, the J gene TRBJ1-1, with a possible D match to TRBD1 (5 bases). V was pared by 6 bases and J by 1 base, with 9 bases between. The CDR3 extends over 13 amino acids. CDR1 is KGHSH, CDR2 LQKENI, per germline. The DNA for the CDR3 is TGTGCCAGCTCTCATGGACAGAACACTGAAGCTTTCTTT. Amino acids: CASSHGQNTEAFF. Looking up the rest from reference TRBV18 and TRBJ1-1 gives the full variable domain: NAGVMQNPRHLVRRRGQEARLRCSPMKGHSHVYWYRQLPEEGLKFMVYLQKENIIDESGMPKERFSAEFPKEGPSILRIQQVVRGDSAAYFCASSHGQNTEAFFGQGTRLTVV.

This clonotype showed up many times. The chain has TRBV7-8 and TRBJ1-1; D may be TRBD1 (5 bases). V was clipped by 5 bases and J by 3 bases, with 13 bases between them. The CDR3 sequence is 14 residues long. The germline CDR1 and CDR2 sequences are SGHVS and FQNEAQ. CDR3: CASSPREGHTEAFF. The CDR3 DNA is TGTGCCAGCAGCCCCCGGGAGGGGCACACTGAAGCTTTCTTT.

The V gene is TRBV5-4, the J gene TRBJ2-3; D might be TRBD2 (5 bases). The germline gives CDR1 SGHNT, CDR2 YYREEE (reference sequence). Between the trimmed V and J ends, which lost 7 bases and 4 bases, there was a span of 16 bases. The CDR3 spans 14 residues. CDR3 DNA: TGTGCCAGCTCTACTGGTGGAGGTCCAGATACGCAGTATTTT. Translation: CASSTGGGPDTQYF.

This rearrangement joins TRBV6-1 to TRBJ2-3, with 9 bases lining up with TRBD1. The CDR3 totals 14 residues. In germline, CDR1 is MNHNS, CDR2 SASEGT. This CDR3 is CAGNRGQGTDTQYF. Here the CDR3 DNA reads TGTGCTGGCAACAGGGGGCAAGGCACAGATACGCAGTATTTT.

At least ten counts were recorded for this clonotype. The chain links TRBV18 to TRBJ2-5, with D uncertain. There are 16 residues in the CDR3. Trimming left V 1 base short and J 5 bases short, with 17 bases between. Germline V gene sequence: CDR1 KGHSH, CDR2 LQKENI. CDR3 in DNA: TGTGCCAGCTCACCACTGCCAGCAACGCCGCGGGAGACCCAGTACTTC. Residues: CASSPLPATPRETQYF.

This clonotype has a count of ten or more. The chain recombines TRBV18 with TRBJ2-5; D is undetermined. This CDR3 is 12 amino acids long. Trimming left V 2 bases short and J 5 bases short, with 6 bases between. Germline V gene data show CDR1 as KGHSH and CDR2 as LQKENI. The CDR3 loop is CASSPEGETQYF. The CDR3 DNA sequence: TGTGCCAGCTCACCAGAAGGCGAGACCCAGTACTTC.

The sample holds a few counts of this clonotype. The gene calls are TRBV3-1 and TRBJ1-2; tentative D call: TRBD1 (6 bases). This CDR3 region has 18 residues. Germline CDR1 is LGHDT and CDR2 is YNNKEL (reference sequence). The V end lost 0 bases, the J end lost 0 bases, and 17 bases lay between the germline ends. The CDR3 coding sequence is TGTGCCAGCAGCCAAGACGGACAGCGAGGGGGTGCTAACTATGGCTACACCTTC. It codes for CASSQDGQRGGANYGYTF.

This clonotype was seen a single time. Possible read error: a much larger clone is one base away. The chain joins TRBV6-2 or TRBV6-3 to TRBJ1-6; TRBD1 matches at 8 bases. CDR3 length: 17 amino acids. Per germline, CDR1 MNHEY and CDR2 SVGEGT. The J segment lost 9 bases and the V segment lost 3 bases, leaving 13 bases of the junction unmatched. CDR3 nucleotides: TGTGCCAGCAGTTATAGTACACACAGGGGGTGGAGTTCACCCCTCCACTTT. Translation: CASSYSTHRGWSSPLHF.

The rearrangement joins TRBV12-3 or TRBV12-4 to TRBJ1-5, with TRBD1 as a possible D gene (5 bases). V dropped 6 bases and J dropped 4 bases, with 16 bases sitting between them. The CDR3 consists of 15 residues. The CDR3 bases are TGTGCCAGCAGCCTCCACCCGGGACGGAATCAGCCCCAGCATTTT. The encoded protein is CASSLHPGRNQPQHF.

This clonotype was found a few times. The rearrangement links TRBV5-1 to TRBJ2-7, with D possibly TRBD1 on 5 matching bases. The CDR3 has 15 amino acids. Deletions cut 4 bases from V and 6 bases from J, with 20 bases between. Germline assignment: CDR1 SGHRS and CDR2 YFSETQ. CDR3 amino acids: CASSGDAGPQGEQYF. The CDR3 DNA is TGCGCCAGCAGCGGAGATGCCGGGCCCCAGGGCGAGCAGTACTTC.

Here the CDR3 DNA reads TGTGCCAGCAGCTTAGCTCCGGAAAACATTCAGTACTTC. Amino acids: CASSLAPENIQYF. The chain has TRBV7-8 and TRBJ2-4; D gene unclear. V gave up 0 bases and J gave up 5 bases, with 5 bases separating them. Germline V gene lookup returns CDR1 SGHVS and CDR2 FQNEAQ. The CDR3 loop spans 13 amino acids.

This clonotype was counted at least ten times. The chain joins TRBV7-2 to TRBJ2-7; D unclear. Trimming removed 3 bases at V and 6 bases at J, with 12 bases between. This CDR3 has 13 amino acids. Looked up from germline, CDR1 is SGHTA and CDR2 is FQGNSA. Written as DNA, the CDR3 is TGTGCCAGCAGCTTTGGACCCGCCCGCGAGCAGTACTTC. It is translated as CASSFGPAREQYF.

This clonotype has ten or more counts. The CDR3 coding sequence is TGTGCCAGCAGCGACCACACTGAAGCTTTCTTT. This sequence encodes CASSDHTEAFF. The chain is built from TRBV3-1 and TRBJ1-1; D call uncertain. V lost 5 bases and J 3 bases, leaving 4 bases between the germline ends. In germline, CDR1 is LGHDT, CDR2 YNNKEL (reference sequence). The CDR3 extends over 11 amino acids.

This clonotype has only a few counts. In DNA form, the CDR3 reads TGTGCCAGCAGTTACTCCACTTACTACAATGAGCAGTTCTTC. Translation gives CASSYSTYYNEQFF. This sequence joins TRBV6-6 and TRBJ2-1; unclear D gene. The CDR3 runs to 14 residues. Germline CDR1 MNHNY, CDR2 SVGAGI (reference sequence). The V end lost 0 bases, the J end lost 3 bases, and 6 bases lay between the germline ends.